This T cell receptor (beta chain) appears in the sequencing data of a study of T cells in Graves' hyperthyroidism and ophthalmopathy. Study-wide findings and caveats: In blood, most of the thyroid clonotypes expanded above 0.001 were also present. A 13 V-J signature model discriminated ophthalmopathy versus stable hyperthyroidism.

This CDR3 contains 16 residues. Germline lookup yields CDR1 SNHLY and CDR2 FYNNEI. V shed 5 bases, J shed 7 bases, and the junction held 11 bases outside the gene matches. The TCR beta CDR3 regions underwent amplification using RNA transcripts as the source. Primed by the HTBI set, a first-round RT-PCR was run on the TCR CDR3. TCRdb independently ran MiXCR on the multiplex PCR reads; one entry per CDR3 protein. The table includes roughly 580,000 distinct CDR3 sequences, around 46% detected once. Regarding this clonotype: What it recognizes is unknown.

Absence of ophthalmopathy progression within 18 months defined stable Graves' hyperthyroidism. The sequenced sample was peripheral blood or thyroid tissue (not recorded which). The receptor comes from a woman aged 18-29 years with Graves' hyperthyroidism. The chain employs TRBV2 and TRBJ1-5; 10 bases match TRBD1. CDR3 in DNA: TGTGCCAGCAGTATCTCCGGGACAGGGGTTTTGCAGCCCCAGCATTTT. Residues: CASSISGTGVLQPQHF.